Below are 17 T cell receptor beta chains sequenced from a single sample in a study of tumor-infiltrating lymphocytes in primary liver carcinoma. Joint extraction of RNA and DNA used roughly 20-33 mg of bulk tissue that was unsorted. Starting from around 510 ng of total RNA, TCR beta cDNA was produced with a primer in the constant region. ARM-PCR, slightly modified, supplied the TCR beta libraries through three nested multiplex PCR rounds. Rounds one and two of PCR, each of about 10 cycles, were primed with TRBV1-TRBV30 forward primers and a C-beta reverse primer. TCRdb re-called the multiplex PCR reads with MiXCR, one entry per CDR3 protein. The sample has roughly 100,000 distinct CDR3 sequences, roughly 80% seen once; the top ten hold about a fifth. Sequencing was done on a sample of liver tumor tissue from sampling region 3. Subset: tumor region T3, left-lateral pole. The receptors stem from a man aged 40-49 years with primary liver carcinoma and hepatitis B virus infection.

The genes are TRBV29-1 and TRBJ2-7; D ambiguous. The length of the CDR3 is 11 residues. Germline lookup yields CDR1 SQVTM and CDR2 ANQGSEA. The CDR3 reads CNGEQSYEQYF. The CDR3 nucleotides read TGCAACGGTGAACAGAGTTACGAGCAGTACTTC.

Notes on this clonotype: One end of the junction varies from germline; a read error may be responsible. J is TRBJ1-1 and V is TRBV29-1; 9 nucleotides align to TRBD1. The CDR3 extends over 14 amino acids. Germline loops: CDR1 SQVTM, CDR2 ANQGSEA. The CDR3 DNA reads TGCACCATAGGACAGGGGTTGGGGAACACTGGAGCTTTCTTT. Translated: CTIGQGLGNTGAFF.

Comments on this clonotype: This is likely a read error, given that the CDR3 carries no conserved phenylalanine or tryptophan at its end. Because the CDR3's place on the DNA is in doubt, the DNA is left out and the CDR3 is given as listed by TCRdb. V gene TRBV29-1 combines with J gene TRBJ1-1; TRBD1 is taken as the D call from the table, unchecked against the DNA. Germline V gene sequence: CDR1 SQVTM, CDR2 ANQGSEA. The CDR3 numbers 12 amino acids, ends counted. CDR3 in amino acids: CSVSQGRAEAFL.

This clonotype was observed at least ten times. The V and J genes are TRBV11-2 and TRBJ2-6; either TRBD1 or TRBD2 may fit D (5 bases each). Germline V gives CDR1 SGHAT, CDR2 FQNNGV. V was shortened by 8 bases and J by 4 bases, with 18 bases between the two germline ends. There are 16 residues in the CDR3. The CDR3 reads CASSGDVVSGANVLTF. CDR3 nucleotides: TGTGCCAGCTCCGGGGACGTAGTCTCCGGGGCCAACGTCCTGACTTTC.

Comments on this clonotype: A much more abundant neighbour one base away suggests this may be a read error. V gene TRBV21-1 combines with J gene TRBJ1-1; the table's TRBD1 call for D was not verified on the DNA. TRBV21-1 is an annotated pseudogene. CDR3 length equals 16 residues. Here the CDR3 reads CASSKRTGSLGTEAFF. Here the CDR3 DNA reads TGTGCCAGCAGCAAGAGGACAGGGTCCCTGGGGACTGAAGCTTTCTTT.

The chain joins TRBV30 to TRBJ2-4; 7 bases line up with TRBD2. Germline CDR1 GTSNPN, CDR2 SVGIG (reference sequence). This CDR3 spans 15 amino acids. With 2 bases clipped from V and 16 bases from J, the junction kept 20 bases outside the gene matches. The CDR3 here is CAWSNRGVTKNIRYF. For the CDR3, the DNA is TGTGCCTGGAGTAACCGGGGGGTAACCAAAAACATTCGATACTTC.

The rearrangement links TRBV6-5 to TRBJ1-1; D gene uncertain. The CDR3 spans 14 residues. V was pared by 3 bases and J by 6 bases, with 14 bases between. CDR1 MNHEY and CDR2 SVGAGI come from the germline V gene. This CDR3 is CASSYQWVYAEAFF. Written as DNA, the CDR3 is TGTGCCAGCAGTTATCAGTGGGTCTACGCTGAAGCTTTCTTT.

This clonotype was observed a single time. The chain is built from TRBV4-1 and TRBJ2-1; D is ambiguous. Trimming removed 3 bases from V and 5 bases from J, with 14 bases in between. This CDR3 contains 15 residues. The V gene's germline CDR1 is MGHRA and CDR2 YSYEKL. CDR3 sequence: CASSQVVLDDNEQFF. In nucleotides, the CDR3 is TGCGCCAGCAGCCAGGTTGTTCTAGATGACAATGAGCAGTTCTTC.

This chain uses TRBV4-1 with TRBJ2-6, with 9 bases fitting TRBD1. After removal of 2 bases from V and 8 bases from J, the junction contained 13 bases not matched to a gene. Germline V CDR1 and CDR2: MGHRA, YSYEKL. The CDR3 loop spans 18 amino acids. CDR3 coding DNA: TGCGCCAGCAGCCAACCGGGACAGGGTCTCGGAGGGCCCAACGTCCTGACTTTC. As protein: CASSQPGQGLGGPNVLTF.

Comments on this clonotype: At one of its ends the junction is not consistent with the germline gene, which may arise from a read error. The chain joins TRBV28 to TRBJ2-7; TRBD2 is a possible D gene (6 bases). Germline V gives CDR1 MDHEN, CDR2 SYDVKM. This CDR3 contains 14 residues. CDR3 protein: CASTLGGWQYEHYF. CDR3 nucleotides: TGTGCCAGCACTCTCGGAGGGTGGCAATACGAGCATTACTTC. Drawing the rest from reference TRBV28 and TRBJ2-7, the complete variable domain is DVKVTQSSRYLVKRTGEKVFLECVQDMDHENMFWYRQDPGLGLRLIYFSYDVKMKEKGDIPEGYSVSREKKERFSLILESASTNQTSMYLCASTLGGWQYEHYFGPGTRLTVT.

On this clonotype itself: A much larger clone lies a single base off, so this may be a read error. In nucleotides, the CDR3 is TGTGCCAGCAGCTTAGGGTTGGGGGGGATCGCCAAAAACATTCAGTACTTC. Translation: CASSLGLGGIAKNIQYF. The chain couples TRBV7-9 to TRBJ2-4, with 7 bases aligning to TRBD2. This CDR3 contains 17 residues. V dropped 1 base and J dropped 1; count of bases not matched to a gene: 7. Germline V gene lookup returns CDR1 SEHNR and CDR2 FQNEAQ (reference sequence). The complete variable domain, with remaining parts taken from reference TRBV7-9 and TRBJ2-4, reads DTGVSQNPRHKITKRGQNVTFRCDPISEHNRLYWYRQTLGQGPEFLTYFQNEAQLEKSRLLSDRFSAERPKGSFSTLEIQRTEQGDSAMYLCASSLGLGGIAKNIQYFGAGTRLSVL.

A remark on this clonotype: This is likely a read error, given that the CDR3 carries no conserved phenylalanine or tryptophan at its end. This chain links TRBV11-1 with TRBJ2-2; maybe TRBD1 (6 bases). Germline-derived CDR1 and CDR2 are SGHAT and FQDESV (reference sequence). The CDR3 is 13 residues long. The CDR3 is CASSLWDTGELFI. The CDR3 region has the DNA TGTGCCAGCAGTCTTTGGGACACCGGGGAACTGTTTATT.

Comments on this clonotype: This may arise from a read error, as a much more abundant clone is one base away. DNA for the CDR3: TGCAGTACGGACAGTCCCGTCAGCGAGCAGTACGTC. Amino acid sequence: CSTDSPVSEQYV. The V call is TRBV20-1, the J call TRBJ2-7; the D gene is possibly TRBD1 (6 bases). Per the germline V gene, CDR1 is DFQATT and CDR2 is SNEGSKA (reference sequence). The CDR3 is 12 residues long. Trimming removed 8 bases from V and 6 bases from J, with 17 bases in between.

The chain is built from TRBV12-3 or TRBV12-4 and TRBJ2-2, with 8 nucleotides matching TRBD2. The CDR3 spans 15 residues. The ends lost 7 bases at V and 10 bases at J; junction bases unmatched: 14. The CDR3: CASTPLAVLGSELFF. CDR3 DNA: TGTGCCAGCACCCCACTAGCGGTCCTCGGCTCGGAGCTGTTTTTT.

V gene TRBV25-1 combines with J gene TRBJ2-5; D gene ambiguous. The CDR3 totals 12 residues. CDR1 MGHDK and CDR2 SYGVNS come from the germline V gene. The CDR3 DNA reads TGTATCACCAGTCTAAACTCAGAGACCCAGTACTTC. It translates to CITSLNSETQYF.

Note on this clonotype: An end of the junction differs from the germline gene, which may be a read error. This chain connects TRBV4-2 to TRBJ1-1; D is unclear. Per germline, CDR1 LGHNA and CDR2 YNFKEQ. The CDR3 loop spans 14 amino acids. The CDR3 here is CAISQDIKNTGAFF. The DNA for the CDR3 is TGCGCCATCAGCCAAGATATTAAGAACACTGGAGCTTTCTTT.

V usage is TRBV11-1 and J usage is TRBJ2-5, with TRBD2 identical over 9 bases. The germline V gene has CDR1 SGHAT and CDR2 FQDESV (reference sequence). This CDR3 is built from 15 residues. Trimming took 7 bases from V and 4 from J; bases not matched to a gene: 10. The CDR3 here is CASTPTGLARETQYF. In nucleotides, the CDR3 is TGTGCCAGCACCCCCACAGGACTAGCGCGAGAGACCCAGTACTTC.